The 2 T cell receptor beta chains given below trace back to one sample, sequenced in a study of blood T cell repertoires in COVID-19. Only in-frame clones appear in the TCRdb table, and some are missing; sequencing was by immunoSEQ multiplex PCR. The sample has a few hundred thousand clones, 85% seen once; the top ten hold around 2.5%. The sequenced sample was peripheral blood. The origin of the receptors is a woman in her 70s with COVID-19, enrolled during active disease.

This chain joins TRBV5-4 and TRBJ1-6, with TRBD1 identical over 8 bases. The CDR3 is made up of 16 amino acids. Germline-derived CDR1 and CDR2 are SGHNT and YYREEE (reference sequence). With 4 bases clipped from V and 4 bases from J, the junction kept 7 bases outside the gene matches. For the CDR3, the DNA is TGTGCCAGCAGCCTACGACAGGGGCTTTATAATTCACCCCTCCACTTT. It specifies CASSLRQGLYNSPLHF.

The V gene is TRBV11-3, the J gene TRBJ2-1; 8 bases map to TRBD2. Germline V gives CDR1 SGHNT, CDR2 YENEEA. V gave up 5 bases and J gave up 7 bases; unmatched junction bases: 7. The CDR3 covers 14 residues. Here the CDR3 reads CASSPGGALNEQFF. CDR3 nucleotide sequence: TGTGCCAGCAGCCCGGGGGGGGCCTTGAATGAGCAGTTCTTC.